The entry that follows covers one TCR beta chain sequence. The sample originates from a study of blood T cell repertoires in COVID-19. Method: immunoSEQ multiplex PCR; TCRdb's copy keeps in-frame clones and lacks some. In the table there are 23,000 or so clones, about 89% of which are singletons. The CDR3 is made up of 12 amino acids. From germline, CDR1 is SNHLY and CDR2 FYNNEI. The V gene lost 6 bases and the J gene lost 2 bases, with 8 bases spanning the gap. Sequenced input: peripheral blood. This rearrangement joins TRBV2 to TRBJ2-7; D may be TRBD2 (5 bases). The TCR comes from a woman aged 65 to 85 with active COVID-19. CDR3 bases: TGTGCCAGCAGGGACTCAACCTACGAGCAGTACTTC. Amino acid sequence: CASRDSTYEQYF.